One sample yielded the 18 T cell receptor beta chains listed below, sequenced in a study of identical twins. Using its own MiXCR run on the 5' RACE reads, TCRdb lists one record per CDR3 protein. The sample includes about 520,000 distinct CDR3 sequences, approximately 22% of them seen just once. These data also formed part of another study, on T cells expressing NK-cell markers.

Input material: CD4+ T cells sorted from blood. The receptors originated from a woman aged 18 to 35 in good health.

J is TRBJ2-1 and V is TRBV7-9; weak D call: TRBD2 (6 bases). The germline V gene encodes CDR1 SEHNR and CDR2 FQNEAQ (reference sequence). CDR3 length equals 14 residues. Trimming removed 2 bases at V and 10 bases at J, with 15 bases between. The CDR3 nucleotides read TGTGCCAGCAGCTTAAGTGGGGGGACCAGAGAGCAGTTCTTC. Translation gives CASSLSGGTREQFF.

The gene calls are TRBV18 and TRBJ1-1, with D possibly TRBD1 on 5 matching bases. V lost 3 bases, J lost 5 bases, and 10 bases lay in between. Germline CDR1 is KGHSH and CDR2 is LQKENI. CDR3 length: 13 amino acids. DNA for the CDR3: TGTGCCAGCTCACCTGGGGGTAAGACTGAAGCTTTCTTT. Translation gives CASSPGGKTEAFF.

The chain has TRBV7-6 and TRBJ1-1; D is uncertain. The germline V and J ends were trimmed by 4 bases and 1 base, with 13 bases remaining between them. Germline CDR1 and CDR2: SGHVS and FNYEAQ. The CDR3 loop spans 15 amino acids. CDR3 nucleotides: TGTGCCAGCAGCTCCAGTACCTCGAAGAACACTGAAGCTTTCTTT. Its translation is CASSSSTSKNTEAFF.

The rearrangement uses TRBV20-1 and TRBJ2-3, with D possibly called TRBD1 or TRBD2 (5 bases each). Germline V gene lookup returns CDR1 DFQATT and CDR2 SNEGSKA (reference sequence). The length of the CDR3 is 14 residues. Trimming removed 5 bases from V and 2 bases from J, with 14 bases in between. This chain's CDR3 is CSAEIGTATDTQYF. In DNA, the CDR3 is TGCAGTGCTGAAATAGGGACGGCCACAGATACGCAGTATTTT.

The sample holds many counts of this clonotype. The chain is built from TRBV9 and TRBJ1-1, with 9 bases that match TRBD1. With V trimmed by 3 bases and J by 1 base, 1 base remained unmatched. The CDR3 is made up of 14 amino acids. Germline loops: CDR1 SGDLS, CDR2 YYNGEE. The DNA of the CDR3 is TGTGCCAGCAGCGCGGGACAGGGGAACACTGAAGCTTTCTTT. It translates to CASSAGQGNTEAFF.

The chain has TRBV10-1 and TRBJ2-3, with 8 positions matching TRBD1. This CDR3 is 14 amino acids long. From germline, CDR1 is WNHNN and CDR2 SYGVQD (reference sequence). V lost 4 bases, J lost 5 bases, and 5 bases stayed unmatched. The CDR3 is CASSGTGSGDTQYF. For the CDR3, the DNA is TGCGCCAGCAGTGGGACAGGGTCTGGAGATACGCAGTATTTT.

V is TRBV24-1 and J is TRBJ2-2; D not certain. Germline lookup yields CDR1 KGHDR and CDR2 SFDVKD. The CDR3 length is 15 residues. V gave up 3 bases and J gave up 6 bases, with 13 bases separating them. CDR3 sequence reads: CATSDTSRGAGELFF. The CDR3 bases are TGTGCCACCAGTGATACTTCTAGAGGCGCCGGGGAGCTGTTTTTT.

The chain uses TRBV20-1 and TRBJ2-3, with no clear D. CDR3 length: 11 residues. CDR1 and CDR2 (germline): DFQATT, SNEGSKA (reference sequence). V was pared by 6 bases and J by 4 bases, with 8 bases between. CDR3: CSASVSDTQYF. The DNA of the CDR3 is TGCAGTGCCTCCGTCTCAGATACGCAGTATTTT.

This clonotype turned up a few times. This chain connects TRBV20-1 to TRBJ2-1; a possible D gene is TRBD2 (6 bases). Germline values: CDR1 DFQATT, CDR2 SNEGSKA (reference sequence). This CDR3 is 14 amino acids long. The ends were cut back, 3 bases at V and 0 bases at J, with 9 bases in the middle. The CDR3 here is CSASGSSSYNEQFF. CDR3 coding DNA: TGCAGTGCTAGCGGGAGCAGCTCCTACAATGAGCAGTTCTTC.

The chain employs TRBV6-1 and TRBJ2-7; 8 nucleotides line up with TRBD2. Germline-derived CDR1 and CDR2 are MNHNS and SASEGT. The CDR3 covers 14 residues. The J segment lost 0 bases and the V segment lost 4 bases, leaving 2 bases of the junction unmatched. The CDR3 DNA is TGTGCCAGCAGTGTTAGCGGGGACTCCTACGAGCAGTACTTC. It yields the protein CASSVSGDSYEQYF.

At least ten counts were recorded for this clonotype. This sequence joins TRBV10-3 and TRBJ1-5, with 8 bases lining up with TRBD1. Germline V CDR1 and CDR2: ENHRY, SYGVKD. This CDR3 is 14 amino acids long. V lost 4 bases, J lost 4 bases, and 3 bases stayed unmatched. The chain's CDR3 is CAISAQGANQPQHF. In DNA form, the CDR3 reads TGTGCCATCAGTGCCCAGGGGGCAAATCAGCCCCAGCATTTT.

The V call is TRBV7-9, the J call TRBJ2-3; D gene uncertain. Germline V gene data show CDR1 as SEHNR and CDR2 as FQNEAQ (reference sequence). CDR3 length: 14 amino acids. V lost 1 base and J lost 2, with 7 bases in between. CDR3 bases: TGTGCCAGCAGCTTAGTACGCAACACAGATACGCAGTATTTT. Protein: CASSLVRNTDTQYF.

This sequence joins TRBV20-1 and TRBJ2-3, with a tentative D call TRBD1 (6 bases). Germline V CDR1 and CDR2: DFQATT, SNEGSKA (reference sequence). CDR3 length: 15 residues. Between the trimmed V and J ends, which lost 0 bases and 8 bases, there was a span of 18 bases. The DNA for the CDR3 is TGCAGTGCTAGAGATGACTCAAGAGTACAGGGTACGCAGTATTTT. Translating gives CSARDDSRVQGTQYF.

V is TRBV9 and J is TRBJ2-2, with TRBD1 matching 8 bases. CDR1 is SGDLS, CDR2 YYNGEE, per germline. Trimming took 3 bases from V and 4 from J; bases not matched to a gene: 5. This CDR3 is built from 15 residues. The CDR3 loop is CASSGMTGVTGELFF. CDR3 in DNA: TGTGCCAGCAGCGGGATGACAGGGGTCACCGGGGAGCTGTTTTTT.

The V gene is TRBV20-1, the J gene TRBJ1-2; D ambiguous. V was cut by 6 bases and J by 1 base, with 9 bases left in between. CDR1 is DFQATT and CDR2 is SNEGSKA in the germline V gene (reference sequence). The CDR3 has 12 amino acids. In DNA form, the CDR3 reads TGCAGTGCCACGGGGTATAACTATGGCTACACCTTC. Translated: CSATGYNYGYTF.

The chain uses TRBV12-3 or TRBV12-4 and TRBJ2-2; D ambiguous. This CDR3 is 14 amino acids long. Deletions cut 3 bases from V and 3 bases from J, with 8 bases between. Here the CDR3 DNA reads TGTGCCAGCAGTTTCCGCACTTACACCGGGGAGCTGTTTTTT. This sequence encodes CASSFRTYTGELFF.

This clonotype was picked up many times. J is TRBJ1-6 and V is TRBV12-3 or TRBV12-4; TRBD1 is a possible D gene (5 bases). Trimming shortened V by 6 bases and J by 9 bases, and 12 bases separated the two germline ends. The CDR3 consists of 13 residues. The CDR3 region is CASRGQGVSPLHF. In DNA, the CDR3 is TGTGCCAGCAGGGGCCAGGGAGTTTCACCCCTCCACTTT.

This chain joins TRBV28 and TRBJ2-1, with 10 bases fitting TRBD2. Germline V gene data show CDR1 as MDHEN and CDR2 as SYDVKM. The CDR3 sequence is 13 residues long. With V trimmed by 8 bases and J by 9 bases, 7 bases remained unmatched. The CDR3 reads CASESGRAVEQFF. The CDR3 DNA sequence: TGTGCCAGCGAGAGCGGGAGGGCCGTTGAGCAGTTCTTC.